Following are 29 T cell receptor beta chains from one sample sequenced in a study of T cells in Graves' hyperthyroidism and ophthalmopathy. The investigators amplified TCR beta CDR3 regions from RNA transcripts. Researchers ran a first-round RT-PCR on the TCR CDR3 using the HTBI primer set. TCRdb reanalysed the multiplex PCR reads using MiXCR and keeps one entry per CDR3 protein. Among roughly 740,000 distinct CDR3 sequences listed, 16% were seen once. Sequenced input: blood. All receptors derive from a man aged 18 to 35 with Graves' hyperthyroidism.

About this clonotype: An end of the junction does not agree with germline; a read error may underlie this. The gene calls are TRBV12-3 or TRBV12-4 and TRBJ2-1; D call uncertain. The CDR3 consists of 17 residues. The CDR3 region is CAGSFTLQVSSYNEQFF. CDR3 coding DNA: TGTGCCGGCAGTTTTACTCTTCAGGTCTCGTCCTACAATGAGCAGTTCTTC.

The chain joins TRBV29-1 to TRBJ2-4, with D perhaps being TRBD1 or TRBD2 (5 bases each). Germline V lookup: CDR1 SQVTM, CDR2 ANQGSEA. This CDR3 spans 19 amino acids. V shed 7 bases and J shed 3 bases, with 31 bases lying between them. DNA for the CDR3: TGCAGCGGCTTCTTTCCGGGACGGGATTCCCTTCTGGGCAAAAACATTCAGTACTTC. Translation gives CSGFFPGRDSLLGKNIQYF. Full variable domain (missing parts from reference TRBV29-1 and TRBJ2-4): SAVISQKPSRDICQRGTSLTIQCQVDSQVTMMFWYRQQPGQSLTLIATANQGSEATYESGFVIDKFPISRPNLTFSTLTVSNMSPEDSSIYLCSGFFPGRDSLLGKNIQYFGAGTRLSVL.

The CDR3 region is CASSQVRYNEQFF. DNA of the CDR3: TGCGCCAGCAGCCAAGTGAGATACAATGAGCAGTTCTTC. This chain links TRBV4-1 with TRBJ2-1; no firm D call. The germline gives CDR1 MGHRA, CDR2 YSYEKL. This CDR3 has 13 amino acids. V gave up 1 base and J gave up 4 bases, with 5 bases separating them.

This clonotype was detected many times. This chain's CDR3 is CASSYGALYEQYF. The CDR3 nucleotides are TGTGCCAGCAGTTACGGGGCCCTATACGAGCAGTACTTC. J is TRBJ2-7 and V is TRBV6-2 or TRBV6-3; tentative D call: TRBD1 (5 bases). The CDR3 contains 13 residues. Trimming pared 2 bases from V and 4 bases from J, leaving 9 bases between. The germline CDR1 and CDR2 sequences are MNHEY and SVGEGT.

With respect to this clonotype: A much bigger clone sits one base away, suggesting this may be a read error. V is TRBV3-1 and J is TRBJ1-1, with a tentative D call TRBD1 (5 bases). The CDR3 consists of 15 residues. CDR1 is LGHDT and CDR2 is YNNKEL in the germline V gene (reference sequence). The V and J ends lost 1 base and 3 bases respectively, with 12 bases between them. CDR3 bases: TGTGCCAGCAGCCAAGTGGGAGGGACCGACACTGAAGCTTTCTTT. Its translation is CASSQVGGTDTEAFF.

The chain joins TRBV5-5 to TRBJ1-1; D perhaps matches TRBD1 (5 bases). V lost 3 bases, J lost 10 bases, and 16 bases lay in between. This CDR3 is built from 13 residues. Germline values: CDR1 SGHKS, CDR2 YYEKEE (reference sequence). The CDR3 protein is CASSSYFTGGAFF. CDR3 nucleotides: TGTGCCAGCAGCTCCTATTTTACGGGGGGAGCTTTCTTT.

This clonotype was found once. The chain combines TRBV4-1 with TRBJ2-2, with 14 bases identical to TRBD2. J was trimmed by 4 bases and V by 7 bases; bases with no gene match: 8. The germline V gene encodes CDR1 MGHRA and CDR2 YSYEKL. The CDR3 is made up of 17 amino acids. The CDR3 loop reads CASTPTSGRAGTGELFF. The DNA for the CDR3 is TGCGCCAGCACCCCGACTAGCGGGAGGGCGGGCACCGGGGAGCTGTTTTTT.

The genes are TRBV5-6 and TRBJ1-2; D possibly corresponds to TRBD1 (5 bases). The CDR3 covers 14 residues. The germline V gene has CDR1 SGHDT and CDR2 YYEEEE. Trimming stripped 5 bases from V and 6 bases from J, with 17 bases between. The CDR3 loop is CASRIPGQGNGYTF. The CDR3 nucleotides are TGTGCCAGCAGAATCCCTGGCCAGGGAAATGGCTACACCTTC.

This clonotype came up many times. V gene TRBV6-1 combines with J gene TRBJ1-2; D is ambiguous. Deletions cut 8 bases from V and 2 bases from J, with 12 bases between. This CDR3 has 13 amino acids. Germline CDR1 and CDR2: MNHNS and SASEGT. CDR3 DNA sequence: TGTGCCAGCGACACCGGGCCCAACTATGGCTACACCTTC. This encodes CASDTGPNYGYTF.

V is TRBV12-5 and J is TRBJ2-3; the D is unclear. The length of the CDR3 is 15 residues. V was pared by 0 bases and J by 6 bases, with 13 bases between. Per the germline V gene, CDR1 is LGHNT and CDR2 is FRNRAP. The CDR3 loop is CASGLVPGNADTQYF. The CDR3 coding sequence is TGTGCTAGTGGTTTGGTACCTGGGAATGCGGATACGCAGTATTTT.

This clonotype was picked up many times. One end of the junction is discordant with germline, which a read error may explain. The chain uses TRBV28 and TRBJ2-5, with D unclear. Germline V CDR1 and CDR2: MDHEN, SYDVKM. CDR3 size: 11 residues. CDR3 DNA: TGCGTCGTACGCGCGCAAGAGACCCAGTACTTC. Encoded protein: CVVRAQETQYF.

This clonotype has just a few counts. This chain uses TRBV5-1 with TRBJ2-7; 9 bases align to TRBD1. Germline V gives CDR1 SGHRS, CDR2 YFSETQ. V was pared by 6 bases and J by 3 bases, with 4 bases of the junction left unmatched. The CDR3 length is 13 residues. The CDR3 DNA follows: TGCGCCAGCATGGACAGGGGAGGCTACGAGCAGTACTTC. Amino acids: CASMDRGGYEQYF. Full variable domain (outside the CDR3, taken from reference TRBV5-1 and TRBJ2-7): KAGVTQTPRYLIKTRGQQVTLSCSPISGHRSVSWYQQTPGQGLQFLFEYFSETQRNKGNFPGRFSGRQFSNSRSEMNVSTLELGDSALYLCASMDRGGYEQYFGPGTRLTVT.

This clonotype was found many times. The rearrangement uses TRBV2 and TRBJ2-3; TRBD2 matches 11 bases. Germline CDR1 and CDR2: SNHLY and FYNNEI. This CDR3 comprises 14 residues. V gave up 9 bases and J gave up 3 bases; unmatched junction bases: 5. For the CDR3, the DNA is TGTGCCAGAGGGACTAGCGGAGGGACAGATACGCAGTATTTT. Encoded protein: CARGTSGGTDTQYF.

The table lists this clonotype with a few counts. The chain has TRBV20-1 and TRBJ2-1; possibly TRBD2 for D (5 bases). This CDR3 has 16 residues. With 4 bases removed from V and 2 bases from J, the gap between germline ends came to 18 bases. Per germline, CDR1 DFQATT and CDR2 SNEGSKA (reference sequence). In DNA, the CDR3 is TGCAGTGCTATCCGACCGGAGGCGGGCGCCTACAATGAGCAGTTCTTC. Encoded protein: CSAIRPEAGAYNEQFF.

The J gene is TRBJ2-5, the V gene TRBV7-6; 7 positions match TRBD1. The germline gives CDR1 SGHVS, CDR2 FNYEAQ. The J segment lost 3 bases and the V segment lost 2 bases, leaving 3 bases of the junction unmatched. The CDR3 has 14 amino acids. CDR3 coding DNA: TGTGCCAGCAGCTTATTTGGGACAGAAGAGACCCAGTACTTC. Its protein is CASSLFGTEETQYF.

The chain joins TRBV5-1 to TRBJ2-5; D call uncertain. Trimming pared 0 bases from V and 1 base from J, leaving 16 bases between. This CDR3 comprises 17 residues. Germline CDR1 SGHRS, CDR2 YFSETQ. The CDR3 nucleotides are TGCGCCAGCAGCTTGGGTCACCTAGGACGGTTCCAAGAGACCCAGTACTTC. Its translation: CASSLGHLGRFQETQYF.

This chain links TRBV15 with TRBJ1-1, with D unclear. The V gene lost 4 bases and the J gene lost 4 bases, with 10 bases spanning the gap. CDR1 is LNHNV and CDR2 is YYDKDF in the germline V gene (reference sequence). This CDR3 has 13 amino acids. DNA for the CDR3: TGTGCCACCAGCATAGGAGCCTTCACTGAAGCTTTCTTT. Protein product: CATSIGAFTEAFF.

This chain connects TRBV6-2 or TRBV6-3 to TRBJ1-5, with D hard to call. The CDR3 sequence is 15 residues long. Germline V gene sequence: CDR1 MNHEY, CDR2 SVGEGT. Between the trimmed V and J ends, which lost 10 bases and 0 bases, there was a span of 16 bases. CDR3 region: CATSPVTLSNQPQHF. Here the CDR3 DNA reads TGTGCCACCAGCCCGGTTACCCTTAGCAATCAGCCCCAGCATTTT.

Only a few counts were recorded for this clonotype. The chain links TRBV4-1 to TRBJ2-7; 7 nucleotides line up with TRBD1. The CDR3 is 16 residues long. V lost 3 bases and J lost 5; bases outside the gene matches: 13. The germline V gene has CDR1 MGHRA and CDR2 YSYEKL. The CDR3 nucleotides are TGCGCCAGCAGCCAGGATACAGGGGTACCCATCGACGAGCAGTACTTC. Translated, it gives CASSQDTGVPIDEQYF.

This clonotype was counted only a few times. This rearrangement joins TRBV10-3 to TRBJ2-7; 9 positions match TRBD2. This CDR3 region has 14 residues. Looked up from germline, CDR1 is ENHRY and CDR2 is SYGVKD. J lost 3 bases, V lost 3 bases, and 3 bases had no gene match. CDR3 DNA sequence: TGTGCCATCAGTGACGATAGCGGGAGCTACGAGCAGTACTTC. Its translation: CAISDDSGSYEQYF.

A word on this clonotype: One end of the junction is discordant with germline, which a read error may explain. The CDR3, as DNA: TGTGTCAGCAGCTTGGAGACTAGCGGGAGATGGGAGACCCAGTACTTC. This codes for CVSSLETSGRWETQYF. This sequence joins TRBV11-1 and TRBJ2-5, with 12 bases matching TRBD2. This CDR3 comprises 16 residues. Germline loops: CDR1 SGHAT, CDR2 FQDESV (reference sequence).

The sample holds many counts of this clonotype. V and J are TRBV27 and TRBJ2-1; D uncertain. CDR3 length: 17 amino acids. Deletions cut 5 bases from V and 1 base from J, with 18 bases between. Germline loops: CDR1 MNHEY, CDR2 SMNVEV (reference sequence). The CDR3 DNA sequence: TGTGCCAGCAGTCCTACCGCCAACGGGCCTTCCTACAATGAGCAGTTCTTC. This codes for CASSPTANGPSYNEQFF.

This clonotype was detected ten times or more. This chain joins TRBV13 and TRBJ2-7; 10 nucleotides match TRBD1. The germline V gene has CDR1 PRHDT and CDR2 FYEKMQ (reference sequence). Losses at the gene ends were 4 bases for V and 5 bases for J; bases not matched to a gene: 8. The CDR3 length is 15 residues. CDR3 amino acids: CASSSLGQGLDEQYF. CDR3 in DNA: TGTGCCAGCAGCTCGCTGGGACAGGGGCTAGACGAGCAGTACTTC.

This clonotype was found a few times. The rearrangement uses TRBV7-2 and TRBJ2-1; D is unclear. The CDR3 spans 18 residues. The ends were cut back, 5 bases at V and 0 bases at J, with 20 bases in the middle. Germline V CDR1 and CDR2: SGHTA, FQGNSA. CDR3 DNA: TGTGCCAGCAGCATCTATGGGCGCGTAGGTAGCTCCTACAATGAGCAGTTCTTC. It codes for CASSIYGRVGSSYNEQFF. Variable domain in full (rest from reference TRBV7-2 and TRBJ2-1): GAGVSQSPSNKVTEKGKDVELRCDPISGHTALYWYRQSLGQGLEFLIYFQGNSAPDKSGLPSDRFSAERTGGSVSTLTIQRTQQEDSAVYLCASSIYGRVGSSYNEQFFGPGTRLTVL.

A few counts support this clonotype. The CDR3 sequence: CASNMDRTYSNQPQHF. Here the CDR3 DNA reads TGTGCCAGTAATATGGACAGAACGTATAGCAATCAGCCCCAGCATTTT. The chain carries TRBV19 and TRBJ1-5; weak D call: TRBD1 (6 bases). Between the trimmed V and J ends, which lost 7 bases and 0 bases, there was a span of 16 bases. Per the germline V gene, CDR1 is LNHDA and CDR2 is SQIVND (reference sequence). The CDR3 sequence is 16 residues long. The variable domain in full, completed from reference TRBV19 and TRBJ1-5, reads DGGITQSPKYLFRKEGQNVTLSCEQNLNHDAMYWYRQDPGQGLRLIYYSQIVNDFQKGDIAEGYSVSREKKESFPLTVTSAQKNPTAFYLCASNMDRTYSNQPQHFGDGTRLSIL.

This clonotype was picked up many times. The chain couples TRBV28 to TRBJ1-6; no clear D gene. Trimming stripped 7 bases from V and 3 bases from J, with 7 bases between. The CDR3 is 13 amino acids. Per the germline V gene, CDR1 is MDHEN and CDR2 is SYDVKM. This CDR3 reads CASTGIYNSPLHF. CDR3 DNA: TGTGCCAGCACGGGCATCTATAATTCACCCCTCCACTTT.

A few counts support this clonotype. This sequence joins TRBV6-9 and TRBJ2-5, with TRBD2 identical over 10 bases. The CDR3 is 16 residues long. V lost 4 bases, J lost 5 bases, and 10 bases stayed unmatched. CDR1 is MNHGY and CDR2 is SVAAGI in the germline V gene. CDR3 DNA sequence: TGTGCCAGCAGTTGGAACTATAGCGGGAGGCAGGAGACCCAGTACTTC. It encodes CASSWNYSGRQETQYF.

The chain uses TRBV10-1 and TRBJ2-7; D is perhaps TRBD2 (5 bases). The V gene's germline CDR1 is WNHNN and CDR2 SYGVQD (reference sequence). This CDR3 region has 14 residues. V lost 3 bases, J lost 6 bases, and 15 bases lay in between. The CDR3 DNA follows: TGCGCCAGCAGTGAAGGGAGCACCTTTGGCGAGCAGTACTTC. Its protein product is CASSEGSTFGEQYF.

This clonotype came up many times. The chain has TRBV29-1 and TRBJ2-1; 14 nucleotides match TRBD2. CDR1 and CDR2 from the germline V gene are SQVTM and ANQGSEA. V trimming: 7 bases; J trimming: 8 bases; junction bases outside the gene matches: 7. The CDR3 loop spans 14 amino acids. CDR3 sequence: CSAAGTSGSYEQFF. In DNA form, the CDR3 reads TGCAGCGCCGCCGGGACTAGCGGGAGTTATGAGCAGTTCTTC.